This TCR beta chain was identified in a study of T-cell memory formation after mild COVID-19. Looking at the study overall: In these data, TCR clusters were largely donor specific. Findings of the study overall: Unconfirmed was the SARS-CoV-2 specificity of second-wave clones that peaked on day 37. Contracting clones, day 15 to 85, had balanced CD4/CD8, and later expanders favored CD4+. Mainly CM and EM harbored the contracting CD4+ clones; mainly EMRA harbored the CD8+ ones.

TCRdb re-called the 5' RACE reads through MiXCR, storing one row per CDR3 protein. The table records about 110,000 distinct CDR3 sequences, around 12% of them present only once. In germline, CDR1 is SGHVS, CDR2 FQNEAQ. With 2 bases removed from V and 4 bases from J, the gap between germline ends came to 9 bases. The CDR3 has 14 residues. This clonotype has a count of ten or more. Antigen specificity is unknown. The TCR was taken from an adult woman who had mild COVID-19 (a few samples of this study predate the infection). Cell type and time point are not known. The sequencing sample was made of PBMCs or a T cell subset sorted from them (not recorded which). The V gene is TRBV7-8, the J gene TRBJ2-4, with D tentatively TRBD1 (5 bases). The CDR3 DNA sequence: TGTGCCAGCAGCTTACAGGGTTATAAAAACATTCAGTACTTC. Protein sequence: CASSLQGYKNIQYF. Combining the CDR3 with reference TRBV7-8 and TRBJ2-4 gives the whole variable domain GAGVSQSPRYKVAKRGQDVALRCDPISGHVSLFWYQQALGQGPEFLTYFQNEAQLDKSGLPSDRFFAERPEGSVSTLKIQRTQQEDSAVYLCASSLQGYKNIQYFGAGTRLSVL.